One and the same sample provided the 30 T cell receptor beta chains below, sequenced in a study of CD8+CD57+ T cells in acquired aplastic anemia. Genomic DNA was employed as the template in profiling TCR beta VDJ and CDR3. TCRdb reanalysed the reads using MiXCR and keeps one entry per CDR3 protein. Found here are fewer than 300,000 distinct CDR3 sequences, approximately 82% of them singletons; the top ten hold approximately 40%. CD8+CD57+ cell expansion, shown by flow cytometry, had occurred in the patients selected for sequencing. The sequencing sample was made of sorted CD4+, CD8+, or CD8+CD57+ T cells (not recorded which) from PBMCs. These receptors came from a human donor with aplastic anemia.

The chain couples TRBV7-8 to TRBJ2-1; D perhaps matches TRBD2 (7 bases). The J call may be faulty, since TRBJ2-7 better matches the DNA end. Per the germline V gene, CDR1 is SGHVS and CDR2 is FQNEAQ. This CDR3 is 14 amino acids long. In nucleotides, the CDR3 is TGTGCCAGCAGCTTAGCGGGCGGGGGCAATACGCAGTACTTC. This encodes CASSLAGGGNTQYF.

As regards this clonotype: The CDR3 ends on some other residue instead of the conserved phenylalanine or tryptophan, so this is likely a read error. The DNA is left out, because the CDR3 cannot be placed on it with certainty; the CDR3 is given as TCRdb lists it. This chain joins TRBV9 and TRBJ2-1; the listed D gene, TRBD1, was not tested against the DNA. The germline V gene encodes CDR1 SGDLS and CDR2 YYNGEE. From its first to its last residue, the CDR3 has 13 amino acids. CDR3 sequence: CASSVGGGATDTL.

About this clonotype: A junction boundary mismatches the germline segment, possibly from a read error. The chain is built from TRBV15 and TRBJ2-7; D remains unclear. The CDR3 length is 14 residues. Germline V gene data show CDR1 as LNHNV and CDR2 as YYDKDF (reference sequence). The DNA of the CDR3 is TGTGCCAGCAGCAGGAGAGCTTCCTCCGACGCGCAGTACTTC. Protein product: CASSRRASSDAQYF.

Worth noting for this clonotype: Lacking the conserved final phenylalanine or tryptophan, this CDR3 likely reflects a read error. J is TRBJ2-1 and V is TRBV7-6; D is perhaps TRBD1 (6 bases). The CDR3 length is 13 residues. Germline V gene sequence: CDR1 SGHVS, CDR2 FNYEAQ. The V gene lost 2 bases and the J gene lost 13 bases, with 15 bases spanning the gap. CDR3 sequence (DNA): TGTGCCAGCAGCTTAACCCACGGGACAAAACAGTTCTAC. Its translation: CASSLTHGTKQFY.

The gene calls are TRBV2 and TRBJ2-6; 9 bases map to TRBD1. This CDR3 is 18 amino acids long. Germline values: CDR1 SNHLY, CDR2 FYNNEI. The trim removed 1 base at V and 0 bases at J, leaving 4 bases unmatched. The CDR3 DNA is TGTGCCAGCAGTGAAGGGGGACAGGGAGCCTCTGGGGCCAACGTCCTGACTTTC. Amino acid sequence: CASSEGGQGASGANVLTF.

This clonotype was observed at least ten times. Just one base apart from a much larger clone, this may be a read error. The limits of the CDR3 on the DNA are not certain, so only TCRdb's listed CDR3 is given. The V gene is TRBV9, the J gene TRBJ2-3. The CDR3 spans 14 residues, counting both ends. From germline, CDR1 is SGDLS and CDR2 YYNGEE. CDR3 protein: CASSVASDTQYFDF.

The rearrangement joins TRBV7-8 to TRBJ2-3, with D tentatively TRBD1 or TRBD2 (6 bases each). Germline assignment: CDR1 SGHVS and CDR2 FQNEAQ. The CDR3 covers 15 residues. V was trimmed by 3 bases and J by 12 bases, leaving 22 bases between them. The CDR3 bases are TGTGCCAGCAGCTTGTACGGGGGCATCGACTATGCCCAGTATTTT. Amino acids: CASSLYGGIDYAQYF.

This clonotype was seen a handful of times. The chain couples TRBV2 to TRBJ2-3; 12 bases match TRBD2. Germline CDR1 reads SNHLY; CDR2 reads FYNNEI. Unmatched junction bases numbered 4, after V lost 3 bases and J lost 3 bases. The CDR3 totals 16 residues. CDR3 coding DNA: TGTGCCAGCAGTGATCCTAGCGGGAGGGGGACAGATACGCAGTATTTT. As protein: CASSDPSGRGTDTQYF.

V and J are TRBV7-9 and TRBJ2-7; possibly TRBD1 for D (6 bases). This CDR3 is built from 15 residues. Deletions cut 5 bases from V and 0 bases from J, with 14 bases between. Germline values: CDR1 SEHNR, CDR2 FQNEAQ (reference sequence). The CDR3 region is CASSAQGVLSYEQYF. CDR3 DNA: TGTGCCAGCAGCGCACAGGGAGTACTCTCCTACGAGCAGTACTTC.

This chain links TRBV25-1 with TRBJ2-1; 7 bases are shared with TRBD1. Germline V gene lookup returns CDR1 MGHDK and CDR2 SYGVNS. Losses at the gene ends were 6 bases for V and 5 bases for J; bases not matched to a gene: 4. This CDR3 has 13 residues. The CDR3 DNA sequence: TGTGCCAGCAGAGAACAGGGGCACAATGAGCAGTTCTTC. The encoded protein is CASREQGHNEQFF.

The chain joins TRBV9 to TRBJ1-6; possible D gene TRBD1, 5 bases. Germline V gene data show CDR1 as SGDLS and CDR2 as YYNGEE. V lost 7 bases to trimming and J lost 13 bases, with 27 bases between them. This CDR3 spans 16 amino acids. Written as DNA, the CDR3 is TGTGCCAGCGGATTGGGGGAGGGCGGCTATTATTTCCCCCTCCACTTT. Its translation is CASGLGEGGYYFPLHF.

This sequence joins TRBV5-8 and TRBJ2-7; D gene unclear. V lost 4 bases to trimming and J lost 8 bases, with 16 bases between them. This CDR3 is built from 13 residues. Looked up from germline, CDR1 is SGHTS and CDR2 is YDEGEE. This chain's CDR3 is CASSHRGPEQQYV. Written as DNA, the CDR3 is TGTGCCAGCAGCCACAGAGGACCGGAGCAGCAGTACGTC.

About this clonotype itself: The junction differs from germline at one of its ends, possibly a read error. The chain has TRBV5-6 and TRBJ1-2; D is unresolved. The germline CDR1 and CDR2 sequences are SGHDT and YYEEEE. This CDR3 has 13 residues. This chain's CDR3 is CTSSLERAGGYTF. CDR3 DNA: TGTACCAGCAGCCTGGAGAGGGCAGGTGGCTACACCTTC.

The chain recombines TRBV6-5 with TRBJ1-5; D remains unclear. This CDR3 region has 12 residues. V was cut by 6 bases and J by 2 bases, with 5 bases left in between. The germline CDR1 and CDR2 sequences are MNHEY and SVGAGI. CDR3 residues: CASSRGNQPQHF. In DNA, the CDR3 is TGTGCCAGCAGCCGTGGCAATCAGCCCCAGCATTTT.

This chain links TRBV19 with TRBJ2-3; tentatively, D is TRBD1 (5 bases). There are 13 residues in the CDR3. The germline CDR1 and CDR2 sequences are LNHDA and SQIVND (reference sequence). Trimming pared 6 bases from V and 8 bases from J, leaving 15 bases between. CDR3 protein: CASRPTQRGTQYF. CDR3 DNA sequence: TGTGCCAGTAGACCAACCCAAAGGGGTACGCAGTATTTT.

The rearrangement uses TRBV5-6 and TRBJ2-1; D is perhaps TRBD1 or TRBD2 (6 bases each). Germline V lookup: CDR1 SGHDT, CDR2 YYEEEE. The CDR3 spans 14 residues. Between the trimmed V and J ends, which lost 0 bases and 9 bases, there was a span of 13 bases. CDR3 region: CASSLARGDIEQFF. The CDR3 coding sequence is TGTGCCAGCAGCTTGGCGAGGGGGGACATTGAGCAGTTCTTC.

Note on this clonotype: The conserved phenylalanine or tryptophan normally closing the CDR3 is absent here, so this likely arose from a read error. The DNA is left out, because the CDR3 cannot be placed on it with certainty; the CDR3 is given as TCRdb lists it. The V call is TRBV2, the J call TRBJ2-1; no DNA check was done on the table's D call, TRBD1. The germline gives CDR1 SNHLY, CDR2 FYNNEI. The CDR3 sequence runs 16 residues, both termini included. CDR3 region: CASSEGGANGQDEEFV.

The genes are TRBV9 and TRBJ1-6, with unresolved D. The germline gives CDR1 SGDLS, CDR2 YYNGEE. CDR3 length equals 17 residues. Trimming left V 7 bases short and J 10 bases short, with 27 bases between. The CDR3 reads CASGEAGNIQYFSPLHF. CDR3 coding DNA: TGTGCCAGCGGCGAAGCTGGGAACATTCAGTACTTCTCACCCCTCCACTTT.

This clonotype was found once. This sequence joins TRBV5-5 and TRBJ2-3; D gene uncertain. The CDR3 consists of 13 residues. CDR1 and CDR2 (germline): SGHKS, YYEKEE (reference sequence). Trimming cost V 5 bases and J 3 bases, with 10 bases left between them. The CDR3 nucleotides are TGTGCCAGCAGGTCCTCGCAGACAGATACGCAGTATTTT. As protein: CASRSSQTDTQYF. The full variable domain, with the rest looked up from reference TRBV5-5 and TRBJ2-3, is DAGVTQSPTHLIKTRGQQVTLRCSPISGHKSVSWYQQVLGQGPQFIFQYYEKEERGRGNFPDRFSARQFPNYSSELNVNALLLGDSALYLCASRSSQTDTQYFGPGTRLTVL.

The V call is TRBV7-2, the J call TRBJ2-6; tentative D call: TRBD2 (6 bases). Germline CDR1 reads SGHTA; CDR2 reads FQGNSA. The CDR3 contains 16 residues. Trimming stripped 3 bases from V and 15 bases from J, with 24 bases between. The CDR3 nucleotides are TGTGCCAGCAGCTTGGCGGGTAGCTACGAGTCTAGCGACCTGACTTTC. Residues: CASSLAGSYESSDLTF.

As for this clonotype: An end of the junction differs from the germline gene, which may be a read error. CDR3 coding DNA: TGTGCCAGCAGCTTGGCGGGAGGGCCAAACTATCGCTACTTT. This translates into CASSLAGGPNYRYF. The rearrangement links TRBV7-2 to TRBJ2-3; 9 bases are shared with TRBD2. The CDR3 runs to 14 residues. The germline CDR1 and CDR2 sequences are SGHTA and FQGNSA.

As DNA, the CDR3 is TGTGCCAGCAGCGGGGGTGGGGGAGGTGGCGACACCTACTTC. It encodes CASSGGGGGGDTYF. The genes are TRBV9 and TRBJ2-7, with D possibly being TRBD2 (6 bases). The germline V and J ends were trimmed by 3 bases and 13 bases, with 23 bases remaining between them. Per the germline V gene, CDR1 is SGDLS and CDR2 is YYNGEE. CDR3 length equals 14 residues.

This clonotype occurred a few times. The chain recombines TRBV7-6 with TRBJ1-1; weak D call: TRBD1 (5 bases). Germline V gene lookup returns CDR1 SGHVS and CDR2 FNYEAQ. The CDR3 sequence is 15 residues long. Trimming took off 7 bases at V and 14 bases at J, with 29 bases between the two ends. CDR3 sequence: CASTLGRAPTGANFF. The CDR3 DNA reads as TGTGCCAGCACCCTAGGGAGGGCCCCCACTGGGGCCAACTTCTTT.

The chain carries TRBV7-9 and TRBJ1-1, with D perhaps TRBD1 (5 bases). Trimming left V 6 bases short and J 1 base short, with 12 bases between. The CDR3 consists of 14 residues. Per the germline V gene, CDR1 is SEHNR and CDR2 is FQNEAQ (reference sequence). CDR3 amino acids: CASSCGHKNTEAFF. In DNA, the CDR3 is TGTGCCAGCAGTTGTGGACACAAGAACACTGAAGCTTTCTTT.

As to this clonotype: The junction shows a germline mismatch at one end, possibly a read error. This rearrangement joins TRBV2 to TRBJ1-1; a weak D match, TRBD1 (5 bases). The CDR3 runs 15 residues. CDR1 SNHLY and CDR2 FYNNEI come from the germline V gene. The CDR3 DNA reads as TGTGCCAGCAGTGCCTCCGGGGCAGGGATTGCTAAACCGTTTTTT. Translating gives CASSASGAGIAKPFF.

This sequence joins TRBV10-3 and TRBJ2-2; TRBD2 agrees at 9 bases. The CDR3 runs 13 residues. Germline V gene data show CDR1 as ENHRY and CDR2 as SYGVKD. Trimming removed 6 bases from V and 5 bases from J; junction bases left unmatched: 1. The CDR3 DNA follows: TGTGCCATCAGGCGGGAGGGGACCGGGGAGCTGTTTTTT. Its translation is CAIRREGTGELFF.

A note on this clonotype: One end of the junction varies from germline; a read error may be responsible. This rearrangement joins TRBV7-9 to TRBJ2-3, with 11 bases identical to TRBD1. Looked up from germline, CDR1 is SEHNR and CDR2 is FQNEAQ (reference sequence). The CDR3 extends over 14 amino acids. CDR3: CAGQGARETHYFGF. The CDR3 DNA reads TGTGCCGGACAGGGGGCTAGGGAGACCCATTACTTCGGTTTT.

Note on this clonotype: At one end the junction does not follow the germline gene, possibly because of a read error. This chain connects TRBV7-8 to TRBJ2-2; D may be TRBD1 (6 bases). Germline CDR1 SGHVS, CDR2 FQNEAQ. This CDR3 has 14 amino acids. This CDR3 is CASTGEGDPGEQFF. CDR3 sequence (DNA): TGTGCCAGCACCGGCGAGGGGGATCCCGGGGAGCAGTTTTTT.

This rearrangement joins TRBV2 to TRBJ1-2, with a tentative D call TRBD1 (6 bases). Trimming cost V 6 bases and J 10 bases, with 18 bases left between them. This CDR3 contains 13 residues. Germline-derived CDR1 and CDR2 are SNHLY and FYNNEI. The CDR3 sequence is CASRTGTPRVYTF. CDR3 nucleotides: TGTGCCAGCAGGACCGGGACACCCCGTGTCTACACCTTC.

The genes are TRBV7-9 and TRBJ1-2; 8 nucleotides match TRBD1. Germline V gene lookup returns CDR1 SEHNR and CDR2 FQNEAQ (reference sequence). The J segment lost 14 bases and the V segment lost 11 bases, leaving 25 bases of the junction unmatched. CDR3 length: 15 residues. The CDR3 is CAGQGARETQDFGTF. Written as DNA, the CDR3 is TGTGCCGGCCAGGGGGCTAGGGAGACCCAGGACTTCGGGACCTTC. The whole variable domain, filled in from reference TRBV7-9 and TRBJ1-2, reads DTGVSQNPRHKITKRGQNVTFRCDPISEHNRLYWYRQTLGQGPEFLTYFQNEAQLEKSRLLSDRFSAERPKGSFSTLEIQRTEQGDSAMYLCAGQGARETQDFGTFGSGTRLTVV.